The 14 T cell receptor beta chains below were found in one sample sequenced in a study of T cells in Graves' hyperthyroidism and ophthalmopathy. From RNA transcripts, TCR beta CDR3 regions were amplified. HTBI primers drove first-round RT-PCR of the TCR CDR3. In TCRdb, the multiplex PCR reads were re-called with MiXCR into one record per CDR3 protein. The sample holds 200,000 to 250,000 distinct CDR3 sequences, 16% seen once. Material for sequencing was blood. All receptors come from a young woman with Graves' ophthalmopathy.

This clonotype was recorded a few times. V gene TRBV4-2 combines with J gene TRBJ2-1; 8 bases align to TRBD2. Germline trimming cut 1 base from V and 1 base from J; bases unmatched to any gene: 9. The CDR3 length is 18 residues. CDR1 LGHNA and CDR2 YNFKEQ come from the germline V gene. In DNA form, the CDR3 reads TGTGCCAGCAGCCAAGTTGTTTTAGCGGGGCGTTCCTACAATGAGCAGTTCTTC. Its translation: CASSQVVLAGRSYNEQFF.

The table lists this clonotype with many counts. V gene TRBV9 combines with J gene TRBJ1-2; D unclear. Germline CDR1 is SGDLS and CDR2 is YYNGEE. V lost 2 bases and J 3 bases, leaving 8 bases between the germline ends. The CDR3 length is 13 residues. This CDR3 reads CASSVGTYYGYTF. In nucleotides, the CDR3 is TGTGCCAGCAGCGTCGGCACTTACTATGGCTACACCTTC.

This clonotype was detected many times. The J gene is TRBJ1-1, the V gene TRBV7-2, with 9 positions matching TRBD1. Germline trimming cut 9 bases from V and 5 bases from J; bases unmatched to any gene: 10. CDR3 length: 14 residues. CDR1 and CDR2 (germline): SGHTA, FQGNSA. Written as DNA, the CDR3 is TGTGCCAGTCAAAAACAGGGGGCGCCGACTGAAGCTTTCTTT. Translated, it gives CASQKQGAPTEAFF.

This clonotype was counted many times. The chain uses TRBV12-5 and TRBJ1-6; TRBD1 is a possible D gene (6 bases). CDR1 and CDR2 (germline): LGHNT, FRNRAP. The ends were cut back, 0 bases at V and 10 bases at J, with 16 bases in the middle. This CDR3 contains 16 residues. CDR3 DNA sequence: TGTGCTAGTGGTTTGGTACTCGACAGGCTTGGGTCACCCCTCCACTTT. This encodes CASGLVLDRLGSPLHF.

Many counts were recorded for this clonotype. The chain links TRBV7-2 to TRBJ2-2; perhaps D is TRBD1 or TRBD2 (6 bases each). CDR1 is SGHTA, CDR2 FQGNSA, per germline. Trimming stripped 9 bases from V and 4 bases from J, with 15 bases between. The CDR3 sequence is 14 residues long. CDR3 nucleotide sequence: TGTGCCAGTAGAGGGGGAGGAGGCACCGGGGAGCTGTTTTTT. Its translation is CASRGGGGTGELFF. Full variable domain (remainder filled in from reference TRBV7-2 and TRBJ2-2): GAGVSQSPSNKVTEKGKDVELRCDPISGHTALYWYRQSLGQGLEFLIYFQGNSAPDKSGLPSDRFSAERTGGSVSTLTIQRTQQEDSAVYLCASRGGGGTGELFFGEGSRLTVL.

This clonotype was detected many times. This sequence joins TRBV27 and TRBJ2-1, with D tentatively TRBD1 (6 bases). Trimming removed 2 bases at V and 7 bases at J, with 9 bases between. The CDR3 runs 13 residues. CDR1 and CDR2 (germline): MNHEY, SMNVEV (reference sequence). The CDR3 DNA sequence: TGTGCCAGCAGTTTAACAGGGAAAAATGAGCAGTTCTTC. Translated: CASSLTGKNEQFF.

This clonotype was seen many times. The chain is built from TRBV28 and TRBJ2-3; D might be TRBD2 (5 bases). CDR3 length: 14 amino acids. Germline CDR1 is MDHEN and CDR2 is SYDVKM. The V end was cut by 5 bases, the J end by 3 bases, with 12 bases between. Written as DNA, the CDR3 is TGTGCCAGCAGTCCAAGCGGCGGGACAGATACGCAGTATTTT. As protein: CASSPSGGTDTQYF.

This clonotype was counted ten times or more. This chain joins TRBV19 and TRBJ1-1; TRBD1 might be the D (6 bases). The V gene's germline CDR1 is LNHDA and CDR2 SQIVND (reference sequence). Trimming left V 6 bases short and J 4 bases short, with 12 bases between. This CDR3 is 13 amino acids long. The CDR3 sequence: CASRRDKATEAFF. The CDR3, as DNA: TGTGCCAGTAGGCGGGACAAGGCCACTGAAGCTTTCTTT.

This clonotype has just a few counts. The chain employs TRBV19 and TRBJ2-7; D might be TRBD1 (5 bases). The CDR3 totals 14 residues. Trimming took 0 bases from V and 0 from J, leaving 6 bases between them. CDR1 is LNHDA and CDR2 is SQIVND in the germline V gene (reference sequence). The CDR3 sequence is CASSIEDSSYEQYF. The CDR3, as DNA: TGTGCCAGTAGTATAGAAGACAGCTCCTACGAGCAGTACTTC.

This clonotype was observed once. The chain is built from TRBV20-1 and TRBJ2-5; no reliable D call. Trimming pared 3 bases from V and 3 bases from J, leaving 8 bases between. Germline V CDR1 and CDR2: DFQATT, SNEGSKA (reference sequence). The CDR3 is 12 residues long. The CDR3: CSASPLKETQYF. CDR3 in DNA: TGCAGTGCTAGTCCACTCAAAGAGACCCAGTACTTC.

There are many counts of this clonotype. The rearrangement joins TRBV6-1 to TRBJ2-1; possibly TRBD1 or TRBD2 for D (5 bases each). In germline, CDR1 is MNHNS, CDR2 SASEGT. The CDR3 length is 17 residues. The V end lost 5 bases, the J end lost 1 base, and 18 bases lay between the germline ends. The CDR3 DNA sequence: TGTGCCAGCAGTTTACTGAGACCGGGACGGTCCTACAATGAGCAGTTCTTC. This codes for CASSLLRPGRSYNEQFF.

The sample holds many counts of this clonotype. The chain couples TRBV15 to TRBJ2-7, with 9 bases matching TRBD1. CDR1 and CDR2 from the germline V gene are LNHNV and YYDKDF (reference sequence). The CDR3 length is 14 residues. V was clipped by 1 base and J by 2 bases; unmatched bases: 0. CDR3 coding DNA: TGTGCCACCAGCAGAGGACAGGGGGCCTACGAGCAGTACTTC. It is translated as CATSRGQGAYEQYF. Filled out from reference TRBV15 and TRBJ2-7, the complete variable domain reads DAMVIQNPRYQVTQFGKPVTLSCSQTLNHNVMYWYQQKSSQAPKLLFHYYDKDFNNEADTPDNFQSRRPNTSFCFLDIRSPGLGDTAMYLCATSRGQGAYEQYFGPGTRLTVT.

The J gene is TRBJ1-1, the V gene TRBV13; D gene unclear. V was shortened by 1 base and J by 4 bases, with 7 bases between the two germline ends. Germline loops: CDR1 PRHDT, CDR2 FYEKMQ (reference sequence). The CDR3 is made up of 13 amino acids. The DNA for the CDR3 is TGTGCCAGCAGCTTAGAAAAAGGCACTGAAGCTTTCTTT. It is translated as CASSLEKGTEAFF.

The sample holds many counts of this clonotype. The rearrangement uses TRBV20-1 and TRBJ1-1, with D maybe TRBD1 (6 bases). V lost 1 base, J lost 3 bases, and 12 bases lay in between. Germline V gene lookup returns CDR1 DFQATT and CDR2 SNEGSKA (reference sequence). The CDR3 sequence is 14 residues long. CDR3 in DNA: TGCAGTGCTAGAGTTGGGGGGCTCGACACTGAAGCTTTCTTT. This encodes CSARVGGLDTEAFF.